This T cell receptor beta chain was sequenced during a study of blood T cell repertoires in COVID-19. How the authors handled the data: The assay estimated nucleated cells by amplifying reference gene primers. Only in-frame clones appear in the TCRdb table, and some are missing; sequencing was by immunoSEQ multiplex PCR. D and trimming come from the DNA, and the V and J calls and clone size come from that table. Altogether about 480,000 clones are present, around 89% being singletons, with the ten largest covering approximately 4.5%. The CDR3 is made up of 15 amino acids. V was clipped by 5 bases and J by 6 bases; unmatched bases: 12. Germline CDR1 is ENHRY and CDR2 is SYGVKD.

The chain has TRBV10-3 and TRBJ2-7; 8 nucleotides align to TRBD2. This receptor was taken from a woman between 25 and 40 years old with acute or convalescent COVID-19. The specimen was peripheral blood. The DNA of the CDR3 is TGTGCCATCAGTCTAGGCGGGGGGCTGTTAGGCGAGCAGTACTTC. Its protein product is CAISLGGGLLGEQYF.